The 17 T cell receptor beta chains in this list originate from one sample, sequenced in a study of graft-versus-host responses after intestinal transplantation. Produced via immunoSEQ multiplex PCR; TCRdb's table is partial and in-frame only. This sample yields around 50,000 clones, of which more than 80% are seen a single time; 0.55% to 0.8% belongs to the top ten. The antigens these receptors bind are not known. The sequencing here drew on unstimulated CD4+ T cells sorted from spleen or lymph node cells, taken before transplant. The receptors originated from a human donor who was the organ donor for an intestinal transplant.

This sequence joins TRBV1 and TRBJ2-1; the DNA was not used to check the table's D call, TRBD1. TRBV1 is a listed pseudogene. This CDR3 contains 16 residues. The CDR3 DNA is TGCACCAGCAAAAGTTCAGTAGGACTACAGGGGAATGAGCAGTTCTTC. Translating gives CTSKSSVGLQGNEQFF.

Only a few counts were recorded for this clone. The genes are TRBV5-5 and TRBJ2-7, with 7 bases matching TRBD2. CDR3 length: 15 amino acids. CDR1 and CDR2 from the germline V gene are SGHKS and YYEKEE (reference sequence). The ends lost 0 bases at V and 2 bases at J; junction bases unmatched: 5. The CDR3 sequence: CASSLGTSATYEQYF. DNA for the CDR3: TGTGCCAGCAGCTTGGGTACTAGCGCTACCTACGAGCAGTACTTC.

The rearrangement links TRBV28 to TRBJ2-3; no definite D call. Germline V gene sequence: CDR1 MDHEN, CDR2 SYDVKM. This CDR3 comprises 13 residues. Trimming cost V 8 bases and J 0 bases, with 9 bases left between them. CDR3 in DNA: TGTGCCAGCTGGCACCCTAGCACAGATACGCAGTATTTT. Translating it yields CASWHPSTDTQYF.

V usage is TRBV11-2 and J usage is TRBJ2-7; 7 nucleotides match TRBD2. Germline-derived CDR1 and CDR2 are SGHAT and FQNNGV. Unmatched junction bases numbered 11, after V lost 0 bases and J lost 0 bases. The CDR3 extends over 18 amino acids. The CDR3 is CASSLDSSPSGPSYEQYF. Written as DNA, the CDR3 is TGTGCCAGCAGCTTAGATTCCTCACCTAGCGGTCCCTCCTACGAGCAGTACTTC.

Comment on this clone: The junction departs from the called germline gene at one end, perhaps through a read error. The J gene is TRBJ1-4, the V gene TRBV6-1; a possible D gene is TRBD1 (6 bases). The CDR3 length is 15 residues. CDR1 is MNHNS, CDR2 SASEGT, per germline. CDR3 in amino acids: CASREGGPINEKLFF. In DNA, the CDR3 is TGTGCCAGCAGAGAAGGGGGGCCAATTAATGAAAAACTGTTTTTT.

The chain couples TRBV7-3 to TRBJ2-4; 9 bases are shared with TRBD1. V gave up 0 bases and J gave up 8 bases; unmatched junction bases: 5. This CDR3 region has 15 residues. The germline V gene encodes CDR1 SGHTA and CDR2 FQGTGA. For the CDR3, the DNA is TGTGCCAGCAGCTTAACGGGGGACAGGGAATACATTCAGTACTTC. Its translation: CASSLTGDREYIQYF. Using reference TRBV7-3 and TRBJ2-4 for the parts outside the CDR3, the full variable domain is GAGVSQTPSNKVTEKGKYVELRCDPISGHTALYWYRQSLGQGPEFLIYFQGTGAADDSGLPNDRFFAVRPEGSVSTLKIQRTERGDSAVYLCASSLTGDREYIQYFGAGTRLSVL.

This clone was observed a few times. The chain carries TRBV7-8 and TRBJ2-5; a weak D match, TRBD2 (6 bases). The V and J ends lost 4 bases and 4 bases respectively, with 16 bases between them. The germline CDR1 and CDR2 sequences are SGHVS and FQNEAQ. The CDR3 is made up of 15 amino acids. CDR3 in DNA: TGTGCCAGCAGCTGGGACGGAGGGGTCGGAGAGACCCAGTACTTC. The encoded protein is CASSWDGGVGETQYF.

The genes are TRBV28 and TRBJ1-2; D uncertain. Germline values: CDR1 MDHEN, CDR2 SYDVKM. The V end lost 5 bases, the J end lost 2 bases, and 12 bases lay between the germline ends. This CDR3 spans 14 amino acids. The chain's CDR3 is CASSRRPGNYGYTF. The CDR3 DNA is TGTGCCAGCAGTCGACGGCCAGGAAACTATGGCTACACCTTC.

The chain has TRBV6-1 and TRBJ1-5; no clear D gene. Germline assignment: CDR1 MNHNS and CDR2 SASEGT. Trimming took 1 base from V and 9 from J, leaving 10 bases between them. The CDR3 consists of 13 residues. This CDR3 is CASSEDGEGPQHF. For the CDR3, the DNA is TGTGCCAGCAGTGAAGACGGGGAAGGGCCCCAGCATTTT.

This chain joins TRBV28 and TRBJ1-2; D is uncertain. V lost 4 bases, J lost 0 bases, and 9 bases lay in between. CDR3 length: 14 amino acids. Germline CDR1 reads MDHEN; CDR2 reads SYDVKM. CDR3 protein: CASSSAEANYGYTF. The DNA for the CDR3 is TGTGCCAGCAGTTCAGCGGAAGCTAACTATGGCTACACCTTC.

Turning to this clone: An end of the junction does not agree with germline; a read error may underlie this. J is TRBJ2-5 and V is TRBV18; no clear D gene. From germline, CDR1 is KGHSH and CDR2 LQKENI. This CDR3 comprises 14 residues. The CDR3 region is CAGSPLPTQETQYF. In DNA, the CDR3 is TGTGCCGGCTCACCACTCCCTACCCAAGAGACCCAGTACTTC.

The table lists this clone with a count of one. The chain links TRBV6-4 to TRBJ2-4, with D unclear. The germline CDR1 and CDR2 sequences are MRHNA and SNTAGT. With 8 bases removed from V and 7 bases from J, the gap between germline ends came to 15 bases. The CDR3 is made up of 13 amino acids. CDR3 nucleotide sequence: TGTGCCAGCTGCGATGAAGCCTGGAACATTCAGTACTTC. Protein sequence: CASCDEAWNIQYF.

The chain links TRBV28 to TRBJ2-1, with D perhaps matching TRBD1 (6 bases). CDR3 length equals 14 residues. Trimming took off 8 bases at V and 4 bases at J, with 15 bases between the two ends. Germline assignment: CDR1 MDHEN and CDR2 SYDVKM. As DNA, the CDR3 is TGTGCCAGCCAATTAACGGACAGTTACAATGAGCAGTTCTTC. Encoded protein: CASQLTDSYNEQFF.

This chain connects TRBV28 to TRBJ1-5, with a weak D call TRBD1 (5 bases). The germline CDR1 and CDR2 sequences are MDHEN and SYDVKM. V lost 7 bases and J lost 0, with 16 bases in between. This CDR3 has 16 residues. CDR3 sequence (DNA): TGTGCCAGCAATGCAGGAGGGGCCAATAGCAATCAGCCCCAGCATTTT. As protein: CASNAGGANSNQPQHF.

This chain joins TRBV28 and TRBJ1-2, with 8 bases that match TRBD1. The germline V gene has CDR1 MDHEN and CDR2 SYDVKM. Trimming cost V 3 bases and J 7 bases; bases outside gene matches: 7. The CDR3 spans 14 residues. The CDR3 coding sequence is TGTGCCAGCAGTTTCCTTGGACAGGGTGGTGGCTACACCTTC. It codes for CASSFLGQGGGYTF.

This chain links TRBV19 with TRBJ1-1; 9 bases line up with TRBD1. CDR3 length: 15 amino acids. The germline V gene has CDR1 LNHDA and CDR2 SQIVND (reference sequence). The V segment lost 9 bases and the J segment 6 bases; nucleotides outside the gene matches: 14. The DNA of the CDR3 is TGTGCCAGCACAGGGGGCGAGACGGCAAGCGCTGAAGCTTTCTTT. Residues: CASTGGETASAEAFF.

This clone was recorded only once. The CDR3 DNA reads as TGCGCCAGCAGCTTTACGGCTAGTAAAAGTCTCGGGGAGCTGTTTTTT. It codes for CASSFTASKSLGELFF. The genes are TRBV5-1 and TRBJ2-2, with no clear D. Between the trimmed V and J ends, which lost 2 bases and 7 bases, there was a span of 18 bases. This CDR3 has 16 amino acids. CDR1 is SGHRS, CDR2 YFSETQ, per germline. Combining the CDR3 with reference TRBV5-1 and TRBJ2-2 gives the whole variable domain KAGVTQTPRYLIKTRGQQVTLSCSPISGHRSVSWYQQTPGQGLQFLFEYFSETQRNKGNFPGRFSGRQFSNSRSEMNVSTLELGDSALYLCASSFTASKSLGELFFGEGSRLTVL.